These T cell receptor beta chains were read from a single sample in a study of memory CD4+ T cells and cytomegalovirus serostatus. Libraries were prepared by immunoSEQ multiplex PCR; TCRdb keeps only in-frame clonotypes and omits some of them. The table includes about 57,000 clones, around 85% detected once. What was sequenced was memory CD4+ T cells from blood. The origin of the receptors is an adult in good health and CMV-seronegative. CDR3s include the opening cysteine and the closing phenylalanine or tryptophan. The order of the fields is J gene, clone size, D gene, V gene, CDR3 DNA, CDR3 protein. The D gene is left open where the match is weak. Rows may omit the clone size; those that give it use once, few, many or a size class.

TRBJ2-2	.	TRBD1	TRBV7-8	TGTGCCAGCGACAGGGGAAGGTCCGGGGAGCTGTTTTTT	CASDRGRSGELFF
TRBJ1-2	medium-sized	.	TRBV19	TGTGCCAGTAGTATTCACGGACCGTCTAACTATGGCTACACCTTC	CASSIHGPSNYGYTF
TRBJ1-5	.	.	TRBV5-1	TGCGCCAGCAGCTTGGAGGGGTTTCAGCCCCAGCATTTT	CASSLEGFQPQHF
TRBJ2-6	.	.	TRBV7-3	TGTGCCAGCAGCGCCAGGGGAACCTCTGGGGCCAACGTCCTGACTTTC	CASSARGTSGANVLTF
TRBJ2-5	.	TRBD2	TRBV10-2	TGCGCCAGCAGTGAGTCGATTAGCGGGGGCCAAGAGACCCAGTACTTC	CASSESISGGQETQYF
TRBJ1-1	.	.	TRBV19	TGTGCCAGTAGTATAGATCGGCTGGACACTGAAGCTTTCTTT	CASSIDRLDTEAFF
TRBJ2-7	.	.	TRBV5-1	TGCGCCAGCAGCTTGGAAGTCTCCGGAATCTACGAGCAGTACTTC	CASSLEVSGIYEQYF
TRBJ1-2	.	.	TRBV6-5	TGTGCCAGCAGTGGGGAAGGGTATGGCTACACCTTC	CASSGEGYGYTF
TRBJ2-5	.	TRBD2	TRBV5-1	TGCGCCAGCAGCTTGGAGCGGGGGGGAATAGAGACCCAGTACTTC	CASSLERGGIETQYF
TRBJ1-1	.	TRBD1	TRBV5-1	TGCGCCAGCAGCGTCGGACAGGGGAACACTGAAGCTTTCTTT	CASSVGQGNTEAFF
TRBJ2-5	.	.	TRBV5-6	TGTGCCAGCACCACCGCCGGGGCGGAGACCCAGTACTTC	CASTTAGAETQYF
TRBJ2-7	.	.	TRBV19	TGTGCCACCCGCAGGGACCTCAGCTCCTACGAGCAGTACTTC	CATRRDLSSYEQYF
TRBJ2-3	.	TRBD2	TRBV6-5	TGTGCCAGCAGTTACGGCGCGGGAGGGAGCACAGATACGCAGTATTTT	CASSYGAGGSTDTQYF
TRBJ1-5	few	.	TRBV27	TGTGCCAGCAGTCGTACGTTTTCGACGAATCAGCCCCAGCATTTT	CASSRTFSTNQPQHF
TRBJ2-7	.	TRBD1	TRBV2	TGTGCCAGCAGCGGACAGGGGACCTTCTACGAGCAGTACTTC	CASSGQGTFYEQYF
TRBJ2-5	.	.	TRBV7-2	TGTGCCAGCAGCTTTACTGGTCGCGAGACCCAGTACTTC	CASSFTGRETQYF
TRBJ1-5	.	.	TRBV5-4	TGTGCCAGCAGCGACCGGGACAGCAATCAGCCCCAGCATTTT	CASSDRDSNQPQHF
TRBJ2-7	once	.	TRBV6-6	TGTGCCAGCAGTCGACAGGAGAACTACGAGCAGTACTTC	CASSRQENYEQYF
TRBJ2-6	.	.	TRBV9	TGTGCCAGCAGCGTAGCTGGGACCTCTGGGGCCAACGTCCTGACTTTC	CASSVAGTSGANVLTF
TRBJ2-5	.	TRBD2	TRBV19	TGTGCCAGTAGTATAGGACTAGCGGGGGACCAAGAGACCCAGTACTTC	CASSIGLAGDQETQYF
TRBJ2-1	.	TRBD2	TRBV2	TGTGCCAGCAAGGTAGCGGGAGGGACAAACGCCCCTCTAAATGAGCAGTTCTTC	CASKVAGGTNAPLNEQFF
TRBJ1-4	.	.	TRBV30	TGTGCCTGGCAATCAGGGGCCTTGGGCGAAAAACTGTTTTTT	CAWQSGALGEKLFF
TRBJ1-2	.	.	TRBV12-5	TGTGCTAGTGGTTTGAGGGGATTGGGCTACACCTTC	CASGLRGLGYTF
TRBJ2-1	.	TRBD2	TRBV7-2	TGTGCCAGCAGGATAGGGGCGGCGGGGGGGCAGGATGAGCAGTTCTTC	CASRIGAAGGQDEQFF
TRBJ1-1	.	TRBD1	TRBV19	TGTGCCAGTATCAAGGGGACAGGGATGAACACTGAAGCTTTCTTT	CASIKGTGMNTEAFF
TRBJ2-1	.	.	TRBV5-1	TGCGCCAGCAGCCTGACAGACAATGAGCAGTTCTTC	CASSLTDNEQFF
TRBJ2-7	once	.	TRBV5-1	TGCGCCAGCGGAATGGCGGCGGATTACGAGCAGTACTTC	CASGMAADYEQYF
TRBJ2-1	.	TRBD2	TRBV19	TGTGCCAGTAGCAGACTAGCGGGTAGAAACTCCTACAATGAGCAGTTCTTC	CASSRLAGRNSYNEQFF
TRBJ1-5	.	.	TRBV6-1	TGTGCCAGCAGTGAAGCAGGAGGTAACAATCAGCCCCAGCATTTT	CASSEAGGNNQPQHF
TRBJ2-1	.	TRBD2	TRBV6-6	TGTGCCAGCGGACTAGCGGGGGGGGAGCAGTTCTTC	CASGLAGGEQFF
TRBJ1-4	.	TRBD1	TRBV2	TGTGCCAGCAGGGAGTCCGGGACAGGGGATGAAAAACTGTTTTTT	CASRESGTGDEKLFF
TRBJ2-1	many	.	TRBV4-1	TGCGCCAGCAGCCCCGGGCGAGGAGGGCCCCAGGAGCAGTTCTTC	CASSPGRGGPQEQFF
TRBJ2-7	once	.	TRBV4-1	TGCGCCAGCAGCCATAACAGGGACTACGAGCAGTACTTC	CASSHNRDYEQYF
TRBJ2-5	.	.	TRBV7-2	TGTGCCAGCAGCCCGTACCAAGAGACCCAGTACTTC	CASSPYQETQYF
TRBJ2-5	.	.	TRBV11-2	TGTGCCAGCAGCTTAGAATGGACAGCCCAGGAGACCCAGTACTTC	CASSLEWTAQETQYF
TRBJ2-7	medium-sized	.	TRBV27	TGTGCCAGCAGTTTATTGGCAGGGGCAAGATACGAGCAGTACTTC	CASSLLAGARYEQYF
TRBJ1-1	.	.	TRBV18	TGTGCCAGCTCATCCACAGAGAACACTGAAGCTTTCTTT	CASSSTENTEAFF
TRBJ1-5	.	TRBD1	TRBV6-1	TGTGCCAGCAGTGACGACAGGGACCATCAGCCCCAGCATTTT	CASSDDRDHQPQHF
TRBJ2-7	.	TRBD1	TRBV5-4	TGTGCCAGCAGCAAGGACGGTTGGGGACAGGGGGCTTCCTACGAGCAGTACTTC	CASSKDGWGQGASYEQYF
TRBJ1-1	.	.	TRBV7-2	TGTGCCAGCAGCTTTTTCGATTTCGCTGAAGCTTTCTTT	CASSFFDFAEAFF
TRBJ2-2	.	TRBD1	TRBV7-2	TGTGCCAGCAGCTTGGGGGGACAGGGGCGAGGCGGGGAGCTGTTTTTT	CASSLGGQGRGGELFF
TRBJ1-5	.	.	TRBV19	TGTGCCAGTAGTATTGTCGTCGGGCCCGAGACTCAGCCCCAGCATTTT	CASSIVVGPETQPQHF
TRBJ2-7	.	.	TRBV30	TGTGCCTGGAGTGGAGACGGACCCTACGAGCAGTACTTC	CAWSGDGPYEQYF
TRBJ2-7	.	.	TRBV6-1	TGTGCCAGCAGTGGGGGACGGGGAGGCTACGAGCAGTACTTC	CASSGGRGGYEQYF
TRBJ1-5	.	TRBD1	TRBV5-6	TGTGCCAGCAGCTATTGGACAGGGCGGCAGCCCCAGCATTTT	CASSYWTGRQPQHF